Listed here is a single T cell receptor (beta chain). The entry originates in a study of blood T cell repertoires in COVID-19. Authors' data handling: Amplified reference gene primers provided the basis for estimating nucleated cell counts. Data came from immunoSEQ multiplex PCR; TCRdb stores just in-frame clones and leaves some out. V, J and clone size derive from that table, while D and trimming were established from the DNA sequence. The sample contains more than 300,000 clones, around four fifths of which appear only once. V shed 4 bases, J shed 9 bases, and the junction held 6 bases outside the gene matches. In germline, CDR1 is SGDLS, CDR2 YYNGEE. CDR3 length equals 14 residues.

The chain employs TRBV9 and TRBJ1-6; 8 bases are shared with TRBD1. The receptor's source is a woman between 50 and 59 years old who had recovered from COVID-19. Sequencing was done on a sample of PBMCs or T cells enriched from blood (not recorded which). The CDR3 is CASSLTGAGSPLHF. The CDR3 DNA is TGTGCCAGCAGCTTGACAGGGGCGGGTTCACCCCTCCACTTT.